One sample yielded the 23 T cell receptor beta chains listed below, sequenced in a study of CD8+ T cells in alopecia areata. cDNA serving as the sequencing template came from extracted, reverse transcribed RNA. Clones were read by immunoSEQ multiplex PCR, and TCRdb kept only the in-frame ones, dropping some. The sample has 150,000 to 200,000 clones; 55% to 75% are singletons. Regarding treatment: oral pan-JAK inhibitor, 5-10 mg twice daily. The source material was CD4+ T cells sorted from blood, sampled at week 24, from a patient treated with tofacitinib. The source of these receptors is a human donor with alopecia areata.

The rearrangement joins TRBV4-1 to TRBJ2-2, with D unresolved. The CDR3 extends over 15 amino acids. The V end lost 4 bases, the J end lost 5 bases, and 14 bases lay between the germline ends. Germline V CDR1 and CDR2: MGHRA, YSYEKL. CDR3 sequence: CASSLTPIKTGELFF. The CDR3 DNA reads TGCGCCAGCAGCCTTACACCCATCAAGACCGGGGAGCTGTTTTTT.

This clone turned up a few times. The chain employs TRBV29-1 and TRBJ1-4, with D uncertain. The CDR3 runs 13 residues. Trimming stripped 5 bases from V and 5 bases from J, with 12 bases between. Germline CDR1 reads SQVTM; CDR2 reads ANQGSEA. The CDR3 spells CSVRLGSNEKLFF. CDR3 sequence (DNA): TGCAGCGTTCGTTTGGGATCGAATGAAAAACTGTTTTTT.

The chain uses TRBV6-1 and TRBJ2-5; 9 bases align to TRBD1. V lost 6 bases and J lost 4; bases outside the gene matches: 6. CDR1 and CDR2 (germline): MNHNS, SASEGT. The CDR3 is made up of 14 amino acids. The CDR3 DNA follows: TGTGCCAGCAGCCGGACAGGGGTGCGAGAGACCCAGTACTTC. Its translation is CASSRTGVRETQYF.

Here the CDR3 reads CASSFLARGPHYGYTF. The CDR3 DNA reads TGTGCCAGCAGTTTCCTTGCGAGGGGGCCCCACTATGGCTACACCTTC. The V gene is TRBV6-5, the J gene TRBJ1-2; TRBD1 agrees at 7 bases. The CDR3 runs 16 residues. After removal of 4 bases from V and 3 bases from J, the junction contained 11 bases not matched to a gene. CDR1 MNHEY and CDR2 SVGAGI come from the germline V gene.

With regard to this clone: This sample also contains other DNA sequences that code for the same CDR3. CDR3 sequence (DNA): TGCAGCGTTTCGGACAGCTCCTACGAGCAGTACTTC. This sequence encodes CSVSDSSYEQYF. The rearrangement joins TRBV29-1 to TRBJ2-7; maybe TRBD1 (6 bases). CDR1 is SQVTM, CDR2 ANQGSEA, per germline. Trimming shortened V by 5 bases and J by 0 bases, and 8 bases separated the two germline ends. The CDR3 sequence is 12 residues long.

The gene calls are TRBV20-1 and TRBJ2-7; D uncertain. Per the germline V gene, CDR1 is DFQATT and CDR2 is SNEGSKA (reference sequence). Trimming pared 2 bases from V and 2 bases from J, leaving 4 bases between. The CDR3 is 11 residues long. In DNA, the CDR3 is TGCAGTGCTAGACAGACCTACGAGCAGTACTTC. It translates to CSARQTYEQYF.

The chain is built from TRBV11-2 and TRBJ1-2; weak D call: TRBD1 (5 bases). Germline CDR1 and CDR2: SGHAT and FQNNGV. The CDR3 is 14 residues long. V lost 3 bases, J lost 4 bases, and 12 bases lay in between. The CDR3, as DNA: TGTGCCAGCAGCTTGGGCGGGACGACCTATGGCTACACCTTC. Its protein is CASSLGGTTYGYTF. The full variable domain, rest sourced from reference TRBV11-2 and TRBJ1-2, is EAGVAQSPRYKIIEKRQSVAFWCNPISGHATLYWYQQILGQGPKLLIQFQNNGVVDDSQLPKDRFSAERLKGVDSTLKIQPAKLEDSAVYLCASSLGGTTYGYTFGSGTRLTVV.

In its sample, this clone was seen a few times. This rearrangement joins TRBV30 to TRBJ1-5, with D tentatively TRBD1 (5 bases). V was clipped by 3 bases and J by 3 bases, with 12 bases between them. This CDR3 is built from 14 residues. Germline values: CDR1 GTSNPN, CDR2 SVGIG (reference sequence). DNA for the CDR3: TGTGCCTGGAGCGGCGGACAAAACAATCAGCCCCAGCATTTT. The encoded protein is CAWSGGQNNQPQHF.

This clone appeared many times. The rearrangement uses TRBV7-3 and TRBJ2-3; 7 positions match TRBD2. V shed 5 bases, J shed 6 bases, and the junction held 11 bases outside the gene matches. Germline lookup yields CDR1 SGHTA and CDR2 FQGTGA. The CDR3 runs to 15 residues. Here the CDR3 reads CASSQSGALLDTQYF. Here the CDR3 DNA reads TGTGCCAGCAGCCAAAGCGGGGCGCTGCTGGATACGCAGTATTTT.

The chain carries TRBV2 and TRBJ1-6; TRBD1 matches at 7 bases. The junction had 1 base not matched to a gene; V was cut back by 7 bases and J by 4 bases. CDR3 length: 13 amino acids. Germline V lookup: CDR1 SNHLY, CDR2 FYNNEI. The CDR3 nucleotides read TGTGCCAGCAAACAGGGGTATAATTCACCCCTCCACTTT. It specifies CASKQGYNSPLHF.

The rearrangement uses TRBV28 and TRBJ2-5, with D possibly being TRBD2 (5 bases). There are 12 residues in the CDR3. The germline V and J ends were trimmed by 6 bases and 9 bases, with 14 bases remaining between them. Germline V lookup: CDR1 MDHEN, CDR2 SYDVKM. The CDR3 protein is CASRDSSEAQYF. The CDR3 coding sequence is TGTGCCAGCAGGGACTCAAGCGAGGCCCAGTACTTC.

This clone was seen a single time. The V and J genes are TRBV30 and TRBJ2-6; perhaps TRBD2 as D (5 bases). Germline V gives CDR1 GTSNPN, CDR2 SVGIG (reference sequence). Trimming pared 2 bases from V and 1 base from J, leaving 6 bases between. The CDR3 is 14 residues long. The CDR3 DNA is TGTGCCTGGAGTACGGGGTCTGGGGCCAACGTCCTGACTTTC. This gives the protein CAWSTGSGANVLTF.

The V and J genes are TRBV15 and TRBJ1-3; D is ambiguous. The ends were cut back, 4 bases at V and 0 bases at J, with 10 bases in the middle. Germline lookup yields CDR1 LNHNV and CDR2 YYDKDF (reference sequence). The CDR3 is 15 residues long. CDR3 bases: TGTGCCACCAGCACCCCGGGAATCTCTGGAAACACCATATATTTT. It is translated as CATSTPGISGNTIYF.

The chain joins TRBV4-1 to TRBJ2-5, with TRBD2 identical over 9 bases. V was clipped by 1 base and J by 7 bases; unmatched bases: 7. CDR1 and CDR2 from the germline V gene are MGHRA and YSYEKL. The CDR3 length is 15 residues. The CDR3, as DNA: TGCGCCAGCAGCCAAGGCGGGACTAGCCTTGCGACCCAGTACTTC. As protein: CASSQGGTSLATQYF.

This sequence joins TRBV20-1 and TRBJ1-2; D gene ambiguous. The germline V gene has CDR1 DFQATT and CDR2 SNEGSKA (reference sequence). The CDR3 covers 11 residues. Trimming removed 4 bases from V and 4 bases from J, with 7 bases in between. CDR3: CSATRTYGYTF. As DNA, the CDR3 is TGCAGTGCTACCAGGACCTATGGCTACACCTTC.

The J gene is TRBJ2-3, the V gene TRBV5-1; 7 bases map to TRBD2. This CDR3 contains 14 residues. Germline CDR1 SGHRS, CDR2 YFSETQ. V was pared by 4 bases and J by 3 bases, with 5 bases of the junction left unmatched. This CDR3 reads CASSVPSGTDTQYF. CDR3 DNA sequence: TGCGCCAGCAGCGTACCTAGCGGTACAGATACGCAGTATTTT.

The chain joins TRBV29-1 to TRBJ2-1; 10 nucleotides align to TRBD1. CDR1 and CDR2 (germline): SQVTM, ANQGSEA. The length of the CDR3 is 17 residues. With 4 bases clipped from V and 6 bases from J, the junction kept 15 bases outside the gene matches. CDR3: CSVVIGIPRTGGNEQFF. DNA of the CDR3: TGCAGCGTTGTAATTGGTATTCCTCGGACAGGGGGCAATGAGCAGTTCTTC.

In its sample, this clone was seen a few times. The chain combines TRBV11-2 with TRBJ2-5, with D possibly matching TRBD2 (6 bases). Trimming took off 5 bases at V and 7 bases at J, with 20 bases between the two ends. The CDR3 extends over 15 amino acids. Germline V gene data show CDR1 as SGHAT and CDR2 as FQNNGV. The CDR3 spells CASSPTSGVKGTQYF. The CDR3 DNA reads as TGTGCCAGCAGCCCGACGTCGGGGGTCAAAGGGACCCAGTACTTC.

V usage is TRBV11-2 and J usage is TRBJ2-5; no reliable D call. V was pared by 0 bases and J by 9 bases, with 11 bases between. The CDR3 is 13 residues long. From germline, CDR1 is SGHAT and CDR2 FQNNGV. Here the CDR3 reads CASSLDLFTAQYF. In DNA form, the CDR3 reads TGTGCCAGCAGCTTAGATCTTTTTACGGCCCAGTACTTC. Together with reference TRBV11-2 and TRBJ2-5, the CDR3 gives the full variable domain: EAGVAQSPRYKIIEKRQSVAFWCNPISGHATLYWYQQILGQGPKLLIQFQNNGVVDDSQLPKDRFSAERLKGVDSTLKIQPAKLEDSAVYLCASSLDLFTAQYFGPGTRLLVL.

V and J are TRBV19 and TRBJ2-7, with D maybe TRBD1 (6 bases). The CDR3 runs 13 residues. Germline CDR1 is LNHDA and CDR2 is SQIVND (reference sequence). Trimming left V 3 bases short and J 5 bases short, with 11 bases between. As DNA, the CDR3 is TGTGCCAGTAGTATCCTGCAGGGGAACGAGCAGTACTTC. Its translation is CASSILQGNEQYF.

The V gene is TRBV9, the J gene TRBJ2-2; D is uncertain. Germline CDR1 reads SGDLS; CDR2 reads YYNGEE. Trimming took 3 bases from V and 2 from J, leaving 5 bases between them. The CDR3 is 13 residues long. CDR3 residues: CASSAANTGELFF. In DNA, the CDR3 is TGTGCCAGCAGCGCGGCCAACACCGGGGAGCTGTTTTTT.

This CDR3 reads CSVERTGGMDTQYF. The CDR3 nucleotides are TGCAGCGTTGAAAGGACAGGGGGCATGGATACGCAGTATTTT. This chain joins TRBV29-1 and TRBJ2-3, with 11 bases fitting TRBD1. Germline V gives CDR1 SQVTM, CDR2 ANQGSEA. This CDR3 spans 14 amino acids. The V gene end was trimmed by 2 bases and the J gene end by 6 bases; junction bases not matched to a gene: 4.

This chain connects TRBV5-6 to TRBJ2-7; unclear D gene. The CDR3 totals 13 residues. Between the trimmed V and J ends, which lost 1 base and 2 bases, there was a span of 7 bases. Germline CDR1 is SGHDT and CDR2 is YYEEEE. CDR3 sequence: CASSLFGTYEQYF. CDR3 coding DNA: TGTGCCAGCAGCTTGTTTGGCACCTACGAGCAGTACTTC.